This TCR beta chain was captured by sequencing in a study of HIV-infected patients and healthy controls. Study-level information: The CD4:CD8 ratio increased slightly in early therapy, but CD8 counts showed no consistent change. Study outcomes and limitations: HIV-infected patients shared fewer CDR3 sequences between individuals than healthy controls. HIV+ repertoires were severely depleted of MAIT alpha-chain CDR3s, unlike healthy controls.

In its sample, this clonotype was seen many times. The antigen is undetermined. cDNA was made from roughly 500 ng RNA using alpha and beta constant primers. Alpha and beta chain libraries were made separately by chain-specific third strand synthesis with multiplexing indices. A single primer pair per chain amplified all rearrangements, with per-molecule barcodes. TCRdb re-called the 5' RACE reads through MiXCR, storing one row per CDR3 protein. The data hold 7,000 to 9,000 distinct CDR3 sequences, with 8.7% observed a single time. Roughly three months, about 14 weeks, into antiretroviral therapy, follow-up blood was collected. The repertoire came from unfractionated whole blood and reflected all unsorted peripheral T cells. The sample was blood, taken during antiretroviral therapy. The source is an adult with HIV infection.

The chain's CDR3 is CASSFFKGASPLHF. The CDR3 region has the DNA TGCGCCAGCAGCTTCTTTAAGGGGGCCTCACCCCTCCACTTT. The chain employs TRBV5-1 and TRBJ1-6, with TRBD1 matching over 7 bases. Germline loops: CDR1 SGHRS, CDR2 YFSETQ. Trimming removed 2 bases from V and 10 bases from J; junction bases left unmatched: 6. The CDR3 has 14 amino acids.